The present TCR beta chain was sequenced within a study of blood T cell repertoires in COVID-19 (dated by TCRdb to 2019 to 2021). With respect to the entire study: Samples from collaborators originated in the United States, Italy and Spain and spanned both the acute and convalescent phases of COVID-19. The material from the prospective study consisted of cDNA or gDNA derived from T cells, B-cell-depleted T cells, or PBMCs. Deeply sampled blood TCRbeta repertoires from subjects exposed to, actively infected with, or recovered from COVID-19 were included in the dataset. The repertoires were made available in a free public database intended to serve as a resource for research on the immune response to SARS-CoV-2. The samples were drawn from two sources: the first 160 participants of the ongoing ImmuneRACE study, and 1,254 subjects contributed by 6 global collaborators. Sample metadata almost always included a de-identified subject ID, COVID-19 status, age in years and sex. Where available, HLA class I and class II types were taken from metadata supplied by the sample provider and were not determined by assay-based typing. The study at large found these results: Clinical and demographic metadata were provided uncurated, with the amount varying by source and participant.

V loses 3 bases, J loses 8 bases, and the germline ends lie 16 bases apart. The CDR3 sequence holds 15 residues, the cysteine and phenylalanine included. Only the CDR3 part of the read is kept: 45 bases, read in frame from the first base. CDR1 and CDR2, per the germline V gene, are KGHSH and LQKENI. This clone occurred once. The antigen it recognizes is unknown. The record has no base qualities; no much larger clone is one base away. Participants in the prospective study were aged roughly 18 to 100 years, lived in more than 20 United States geographic areas, and enrolled through a virtual design. To assign participants to cohorts, the prospective study relied on clinical history that participants themselves reported in a screening survey and a study questionnaire. Recovered participants in ImmuneRACE Cohort 3 were defined by two consecutive negative NP/OP PCR tests, clearance by a healthcare professional, or resolution of symptoms. In the prospective study, mobile phlebotomists collected whole blood, serum and a nasopharyngeal or oropharyngeal swab from each participant. Over a roughly 2-month period, participants in the prospective study had the option of providing additional blood draws and questionnaires. Before DNA extraction, prospective study blood samples were shipped either frozen or at room temperature.

TCRbeta CDR3 regions were amplified from genomic DNA using the immunoSEQ Assay, a bias-controlled multiplex PCR. In the source study's methods: Within the assay, amplification of reference gene primers was used to estimate how many nucleated cells each sample contained. To quantify the absolute abundance of each unique TCRbeta CDR3 rearrangement, sequence reads were collapsed and filtered. For each sample, productive Simpson clonality was calculated as the square root of Simpson's diversity index over productive rearrangements. TCRdb stores this immuneACCESS table with in-frame sequences only. Part of the clones is absent; in the studies checked, under half of the shortfall reflects unresolved V genes, and no reason is known for the rest. V, J and clone size are taken as reported in that table, and D and trimming were inferred from the DNA itself. The sample table records around 290,000 clones; around 90% of these occur just once. Clones ranked in the top ten supply 0.95% to 1.3% of the sample.

Sequencing was done on a sample of PBMCs or T cells enriched from blood (not recorded which). This sequence uses TRBV18 and TRBJ1-4; TRBD1 is a weak D gene call, 6 bases matching. This receptor was obtained from a woman under 40 who had recovered from COVID-19. The DNA sequence reads TGTGCCAGCTCACCGGGCAGGGGAAGACGGGAAAAACTGTTTTTT. This translates into CASSPGRGRREKLFF.